A single sample gave rise to the 11 T cell receptor beta chains below, sequenced in a study of OX40 agonist ivuxolimab in advanced cancers. Clones were sequenced by immunoSEQ multiplex PCR, and TCRdb holds only the in-frame ones, with some missing. The table includes tens of thousands of clones, about 89% detected once. The sequences come from CD4+ or CD8+ T cells sorted from blood, collected in a trial of the OX40 agonist ivuxolimab. The receptors shown here come from an adult with an advanced solid tumor such as melanoma, head and neck, liver or kidney cancer.

With respect to this clone: Other DNA sequences in the same sample also yield this CDR3. This chain links TRBV7-3 with TRBJ2-1, with TRBD2 matching 13 bases. CDR1 and CDR2 from the germline V gene are SGHTA and FQGTGA. J gave up 6 bases and V 2 bases, and 1 base lay outside the gene matches. The length of the CDR3 is 15 residues. The chain's CDR3 is CASSLGTSGANEQFF. DNA for the CDR3: TGTGCCAGCAGCTTAGGGACTAGCGGGGCCAATGAGCAGTTCTTC.

The chain combines TRBV28 with TRBJ2-6; no definite D call. Trimming shortened V by 2 bases and J by 0 bases, and 17 bases separated the two germline ends. The CDR3 totals 19 residues. Germline loops: CDR1 MDHEN, CDR2 SYDVKM. This chain's CDR3 is CASSLMRQVRPSGANVLTF. DNA for the CDR3: TGTGCCAGCAGTTTAATGCGGCAGGTCAGACCCTCTGGGGCCAACGTCCTGACTTTC.

This rearrangement joins TRBV28 to TRBJ1-2; D is perhaps TRBD1 (5 bases). The CDR3 has 14 amino acids. Trimming pared 1 base from V and 4 bases from J, leaving 10 bases between. The germline V gene has CDR1 MDHEN and CDR2 SYDVKM. In DNA, the CDR3 is TGTGCCAGCAGTTTATTTCTTGGGGGCTATGGCTACACCTTC. This translates into CASSLFLGGYGYTF.

CDR3 in amino acids: CASSLDLAGPNTGELFF. The DNA for the CDR3 is TGTGCCAGCAGCTTAGATCTCGCGGGACCGAACACCGGGGAGCTGTTTTTT. The rearrangement joins TRBV7-2 to TRBJ2-2; TRBD2 might be the D (6 bases). This CDR3 contains 17 residues. Trimming left V 1 base short and J 0 bases short, with 12 bases between. The germline V gene encodes CDR1 SGHTA and CDR2 FQGNSA.

Note on this clone: At one boundary the junction diverges from the germline segment, which might be a read error. V gene TRBV9 combines with J gene TRBJ2-2; D perhaps matches TRBD1 (5 bases). CDR1 and CDR2 from the germline V gene are SGDLS and YYNGEE. CDR3 size: 13 residues. DNA for the CDR3: TGTGCCAGCAGTGTAGGGGTTATCGGGGAGCTGTTTTTT. This sequence encodes CASSVGVIGELFF. The variable domain in full, completed from reference TRBV9 and TRBJ2-2, reads DSGVTQTPKHLITATGQRVTLRCSPRSGDLSVYWYQQSLDQGLQFLIQYYNGEERAKGNILERFSAQQFPDLHSELNLSSLELGDSALYFCASSVGVIGELFFGEGSRLTVL.

Here the CDR3 reads CASSLVGTGVNIQYF. The CDR3 region has the DNA TGTGCCAGCAGCTTAGTCGGGACAGGGGTAAACATTCAGTACTTC. The chain joins TRBV7-9 to TRBJ2-4; 10 bases match TRBD1. The CDR3 is 15 residues long. V shed 1 base, J shed 6 bases, and the junction held 3 bases outside the gene matches. Germline CDR1 is SEHNR and CDR2 is FQNEAQ (reference sequence).

The chain has TRBV4-3 and TRBJ2-3, with 9 bases fitting TRBD2. CDR1 and CDR2 from the germline V gene are LGHNA and YSLEER. This CDR3 is built from 15 residues. Losses at the gene ends were 4 bases for V and 0 bases for J; bases not matched to a gene: 2. The chain's CDR3 is CASSLGLASTDTQYF. The DNA of the CDR3 is TGCGCCAGCAGCCTTGGACTAGCGAGCACAGATACGCAGTATTTT.

The chain recombines TRBV9 with TRBJ1-1, with TRBD1 identical over 7 bases. Germline trimming cut 3 bases from V and 7 bases from J; bases unmatched to any gene: 9. Germline V gene sequence: CDR1 SGDLS, CDR2 YYNGEE. The CDR3 extends over 14 amino acids. DNA for the CDR3: TGTGCCAGCAGCGAACTGACAGGGTTGGATGAAGCTTTCTTT. Translating it yields CASSELTGLDEAFF.

Here the CDR3 reads CASSVDSRGGTEAFF. Here the CDR3 DNA reads TGTGCCAGCAGCGTAGATTCCAGGGGGGGCACTGAAGCTTTCTTT. This chain joins TRBV9 and TRBJ1-1, with TRBD1 identical over 7 bases. CDR3 length: 15 residues. Germline assignment: CDR1 SGDLS and CDR2 YYNGEE. V was pared by 0 bases and J by 4 bases, with 6 bases of the junction left unmatched.

In the case of this clone: Distinct nucleotide sequences in the sample also encode this CDR3. The chain couples TRBV6-1 to TRBJ1-1; D remains ambiguous. Between the trimmed V and J ends, which lost 6 bases and 1 base, there was a span of 9 bases. CDR1 and CDR2 from the germline V gene are MNHNS and SASEGT. The CDR3 runs 13 residues. CDR3 in DNA: TGTGCCAGCAGCCCAGACGGGAACACTGAAGCTTTCTTT. It encodes CASSPDGNTEAFF.

This chain links TRBV6-5 with TRBJ2-1, with D unclear. V lost 8 bases, J lost 7 bases, and 6 bases lay in between. Germline V CDR1 and CDR2: MNHEY, SVGAGI. The CDR3 runs to 10 residues. The CDR3 here is CASGWNEQFF. The CDR3 coding sequence is TGTGCCAGCGGTTGGAATGAGCAGTTCTTC.